This entry lists 13 T cell receptor beta chains sequenced from one sample in a study of vaccination and CD4 T cells after COVID-19. Specified treatment: approximately nine-day PBMC culture with coronavirus spike peptide pools or control peptides (ViraFEST assay). The Oncomine TCR Beta short-read assay sequenced DNA from cultured CD4+ T cells. TCRdb re-analysed the PCR reads in MiXCR, keeping a single row per CDR3 protein. The table records 12,000 or so distinct CDR3 sequences, around 29% of them present only once. Their specific antigens are unknown. Specimen: CD4+ T cells from blood, cultured in vitro, collected before SARS-CoV-2 vaccination. The receptors derive from a human donor who received a COVID-19 vaccine.

The V and J genes are TRBV2 and TRBJ1-1; 8 nucleotides align to TRBD1. The ends lost 2 bases at V and 5 bases at J; junction bases unmatched: 4. The CDR3 consists of 14 residues. CDR1 is SNHLY, CDR2 FYNNEI, per germline. CDR3 residues: CASSEIQGATEAFF. The CDR3 coding sequence is TGTGCCAGCAGTGAAATCCAGGGGGCGACTGAAGCTTTCTTT.

The sample holds a few counts of this clonotype. J is TRBJ1-1 and V is TRBV11-3; the match to TRBD1 covers 7 bases. Germline CDR1 SGHNT, CDR2 YENEEA. V shed 2 bases, J shed 5 bases, and the junction held 8 bases outside the gene matches. CDR3 length equals 15 residues. Here the CDR3 reads CASSLKRQGGTEAFF. DNA for the CDR3: TGTGCCAGCAGCTTAAAGAGACAGGGAGGAACTGAAGCTTTCTTT.

This clonotype came up a few times. The chain is built from TRBV7-2 and TRBJ1-1; D gene uncertain. This CDR3 has 14 residues. V lost 4 bases to trimming and J lost 1 base, with 10 bases between them. Germline V lookup: CDR1 SGHTA, CDR2 FQGNSA. CDR3 in amino acids: CASSSWTQNTEAFF. In nucleotides, the CDR3 is TGTGCCAGCAGCTCATGGACCCAGAACACTGAAGCTTTCTTT.

The chain recombines TRBV9 with TRBJ2-7, with a weak D call TRBD2 (5 bases). The CDR3 has 15 residues. CDR1 and CDR2 from the germline V gene are SGDLS and YYNGEE. The V and J ends lost 0 bases and 4 bases respectively, with 14 bases between them. The CDR3 protein is CASSVGGPYEYEQYF. The CDR3, as DNA: TGTGCCAGCAGCGTAGGAGGGCCCTACGAGTACGAGCAGTACTTC. The whole variable domain, remainder taken from reference TRBV9 and TRBJ2-7, is DSGVTQTPKHLITATGQRVTLRCSPRSGDLSVYWYQQSLDQGLQFLIQYYNGEERAKGNILERFSAQQFPDLHSELNLSSLELGDSALYFCASSVGGPYEYEQYFGPGTRLTVT.

This clonotype was counted a single time. The chain is built from TRBV4-1 and TRBJ1-1; D gene ambiguous. Germline-derived CDR1 and CDR2 are MGHRA and YSYEKL. The CDR3 spans 16 residues. V was shortened by 1 base and J by 1 base, with 13 bases between the two germline ends. The CDR3 is CASSQGRVGRNTEAFF. CDR3 sequence (DNA): TGCGCCAGCAGCCAAGGTAGGGTAGGGCGGAACACTGAAGCTTTCTTT.

The V gene is TRBV20-1, the J gene TRBJ1-2; D gene uncertain. The CDR3 is made up of 13 amino acids. The V gene's germline CDR1 is DFQATT and CDR2 SNEGSKA (reference sequence). V was trimmed by 3 bases and J by 0 bases, leaving 8 bases between them. CDR3 DNA: TGCAGTGCTAGGGAGGAATCTAACTATGGCTACACCTTC. It codes for CSAREESNYGYTF.

The J gene is TRBJ1-5, the V gene TRBV30; 9 bases agree with TRBD1. CDR3 size: 13 residues. Germline CDR1 is GTSNPN and CDR2 is SVGIG (reference sequence). The V and J ends lost 2 bases and 7 bases, in that order; junction bases with no gene match: 3. For the CDR3, the DNA is TGTGCCTGGAGTCGGACAGGGGAACAGCCCCAGCATTTT. As protein: CAWSRTGEQPQHF.

This clonotype has only a few counts. The rearrangement uses TRBV20-1 and TRBJ1-1; no clear D. The CDR3 consists of 13 residues. Germline CDR1 DFQATT, CDR2 SNEGSKA (reference sequence). V was cut by 6 bases and J by 1 base, with 12 bases left in between. CDR3 nucleotides: TGCAGTGCGAGACGAACCGCGAACACTGAAGCTTTCTTT. It yields the protein CSARRTANTEAFF.

This clonotype came up a few times. The chain combines TRBV2 with TRBJ1-2, with D perhaps matching TRBD1 (6 bases). Trimming took off 6 bases at V and 2 bases at J, with 7 bases between the two ends. This CDR3 is built from 12 residues. Germline V CDR1 and CDR2: SNHLY, FYNNEI. CDR3 in amino acids: CASRGQNYGYTF. CDR3 coding DNA: TGTGCCAGCAGAGGACAGAACTATGGCTACACCTTC.

There are a few counts of this clonotype. The chain has TRBV11-2 and TRBJ1-1, with D possibly being TRBD1 (6 bases). The CDR3 length is 14 residues. Trimming took 5 bases from V and 4 from J, leaving 14 bases between them. The germline CDR1 and CDR2 sequences are SGHAT and FQNNGV. CDR3 in DNA: TGTGCCAGCAGCCTCCGGGGGCTTGGCACTGAAGCTTTCTTT. Encoded protein: CASSLRGLGTEAFF.

The rearrangement uses TRBV10-1 and TRBJ2-1; 14 bases agree with TRBD2. The ends lost 8 bases at V and 5 bases at J; junction bases unmatched: 8. Germline CDR1 is WNHNN and CDR2 is SYGVQD (reference sequence). The CDR3 length is 16 residues. In DNA form, the CDR3 reads TGCGCCAGCTCCCCAATGACTAGCGGGGGGGACAATGAGCAGTTCTTC. Encoded protein: CASSPMTSGGDNEQFF.

V gene TRBV27 combines with J gene TRBJ2-1, with TRBD1 as a possible D gene (5 bases). The V end lost 5 bases, the J end lost 4 bases, and 21 bases lay between the germline ends. The germline gives CDR1 MNHEY, CDR2 SMNVEV (reference sequence). CDR3 size: 17 residues. Written as DNA, the CDR3 is TGTGCCAGCAGTACTGGCTTTGCTCAGGGAATATACAATGAGCAGTTCTTC. This codes for CASSTGFAQGIYNEQFF.

The chain employs TRBV5-1 and TRBJ2-6; possible D gene TRBD1, 6 bases. CDR3 length: 16 amino acids. Per germline, CDR1 SGHRS and CDR2 YFSETQ. V lost 0 bases and J 0 bases, leaving 7 bases between the germline ends. CDR3 DNA: TGCGCCAGCAGCTTGGGGACAGTCTCTGGGGCCAACGTCCTGACTTTC. Translating gives CASSLGTVSGANVLTF.